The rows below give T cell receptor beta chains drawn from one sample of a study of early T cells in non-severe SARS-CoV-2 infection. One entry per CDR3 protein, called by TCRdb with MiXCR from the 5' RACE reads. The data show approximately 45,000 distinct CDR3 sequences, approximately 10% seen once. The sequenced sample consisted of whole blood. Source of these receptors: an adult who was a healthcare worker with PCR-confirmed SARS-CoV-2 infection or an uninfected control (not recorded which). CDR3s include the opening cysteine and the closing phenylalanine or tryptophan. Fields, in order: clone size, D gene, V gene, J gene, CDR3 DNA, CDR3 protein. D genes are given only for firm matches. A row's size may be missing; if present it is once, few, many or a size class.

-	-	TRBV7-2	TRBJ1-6	TGTGCCAGCAGCTTAGCAGGGGGGTCCAATTCACCCCTCCACTTT	CASSLAGGSNSPLHF
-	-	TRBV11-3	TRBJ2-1	TGTGCCAGCAGCCGTCGAGGTGCCACCTTATACAATGAGCAGTTCTTC	CASSRRGATLYNEQFF
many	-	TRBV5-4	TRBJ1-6	TGTGCCAGCAGCTTCACAGGAAGGAATTCACCCCTCCACTTT	CASSFTGRNSPLHF
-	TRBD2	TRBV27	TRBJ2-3	TGTGCCAGCAGTCCCCGACTAGCGGGGCGGAATACGCAGTATTTT	CASSPRLAGRNTQYF
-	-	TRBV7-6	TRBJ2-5	TGTGCCAGCAGCGTTCAAGAGACCCAGTACTTC	CASSVQETQYF
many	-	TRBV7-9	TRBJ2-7	TGTGCCAGCAGCCCCCGGCAGGGTGGGGAGCAGTACTTC	CASSPRQGGEQYF
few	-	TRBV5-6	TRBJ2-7	TGTGCCAGCAGCTTGTATATCGTCTACGAGCAGTACTTC	CASSLYIVYEQYF
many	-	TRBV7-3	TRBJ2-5	TGTGCCAGCAGCTCGGGACTCTTCGGAGAGACCCAGTACTTC	CASSSGLFGETQYF
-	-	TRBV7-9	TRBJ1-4	TGTGCCAGCAGACCCTACCCCATGGTCGCGGATAATGAAAAACTGTTTTTT	CASRPYPMVADNEKLFF
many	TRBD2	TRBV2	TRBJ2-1	TGTGCCAGCAGTGATAACAGCGGGGGATACAATGAGCAGTTCTTC	CASSDNSGGYNEQFF
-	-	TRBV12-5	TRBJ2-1	TGTGCTAGTGGTTTGGGGGCAGTTTCCTACAATGAGCAGTTCTTC	CASGLGAVSYNEQFF
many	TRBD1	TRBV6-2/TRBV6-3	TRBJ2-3	TGTGCCAGCAGTTACTCGATAGGGACAGGAACATACACAGATACGCAGTATTTT	CASSYSIGTGTYTDTQYF
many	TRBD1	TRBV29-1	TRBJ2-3	TGCAGCGTTGAAGGGGACAGGGGAAGCACAGATACGCAGTATTTT	CSVEGDRGSTDTQYF
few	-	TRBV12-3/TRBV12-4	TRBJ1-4	TGTGCCAGCAGAGGGACGGGCTATGAAAAACTGTTTTTT	CASRGTGYEKLFF
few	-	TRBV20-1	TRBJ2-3	TGCAGTGCTATAAGACTCCTAGGAGCTACGCAGTATTTT	CSAIRLLGATQYF
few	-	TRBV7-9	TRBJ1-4	TGTGCCAGCAGCTCCCAAGCCCGTAATGAAAAACTGTTTTTT	CASSSQARNEKLFF
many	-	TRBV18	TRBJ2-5	TGTGCCAGCTCACCACCGGTAAGGTTGGAGACCCAGTACTTC	CASSPPVRLETQYF
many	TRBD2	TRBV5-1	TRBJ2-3	TGCGCCAGCAGCTCTATTATAACTAGCGCACCCGGCGATACGCAGTATTTT	CASSSIITSAPGDTQYF
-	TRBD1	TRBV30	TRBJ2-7	TGTGCCTGGGACAGGGGGAGCTCCTACGAGCAGTACTTC	CAWDRGSSYEQYF
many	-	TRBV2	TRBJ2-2	TGTGCCAGCAGTGAAGGGCGGCAGGGCTATGGGGAGCTGTTTTTT	CASSEGRQGYGELFF
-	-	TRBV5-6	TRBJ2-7	TGTGCCAGCAGCTTGATTACTGACAGGAACTACGAGCAGTACTTC	CASSLITDRNYEQYF
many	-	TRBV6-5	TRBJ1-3	TGTGCCAGCAGGGGCCTAGGGGCCATATATTTT	CASRGLGAIYF
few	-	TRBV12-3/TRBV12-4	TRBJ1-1	TGTGCCAGCAAAGCAGGGATGGGGAACACTGAAGCTTTCTTT	CASKAGMGNTEAFF
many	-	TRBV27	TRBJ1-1	TGTGCCAGCAGTTCAAGGCCTGGCTCTGAAGCTTTCTTT	CASSSRPGSEAFF
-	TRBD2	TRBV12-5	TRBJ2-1	TGTGCTAGTGGTTTGGCTATAGCGGGGGGAGAGCAGTTCTTC	CASGLAIAGGEQFF
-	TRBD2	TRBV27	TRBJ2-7	TGTGCCAGCAGTCGCTCCTCCGGGACTAGCGGGTACGAGCAGTACTTC	CASSRSSGTSGYEQYF
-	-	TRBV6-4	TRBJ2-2	TGTGCCAGCAGTGACAGGGTTTCCACCGGGGAGCTGTTTTTT	CASSDRVSTGELFF
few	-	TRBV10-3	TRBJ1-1	TGTGCCATCAGTGGACAGGCGAACACTGAAGCTTTCTTT	CAISGQANTEAFF
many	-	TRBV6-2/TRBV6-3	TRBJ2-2	TGTGCCAGCACGCACTCACAGGGATTCACCGGGGAGCTGTTTTTT	CASTHSQGFTGELFF
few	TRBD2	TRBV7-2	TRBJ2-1	TGTGCCAGCAGCTTAGTGCGGGGGGGCAATGAGCAGTTCTTC	CASSLVRGGNEQFF
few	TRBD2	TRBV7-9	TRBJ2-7	TGTGCCAGCAGCTTAGCTACCCGACTAGCGGGGGGATACGAGCAGTACTTC	CASSLATRLAGGYEQYF
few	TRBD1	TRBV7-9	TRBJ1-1	TGTGCCAGCAGTCGGACAGGGGGGACTGAAGCTTTCTTT	CASSRTGGTEAFF
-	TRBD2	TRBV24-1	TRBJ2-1	TGTGCCACCAGCCGCCGGGAGCGGGGGGGCGACAATGAGCAGTTCTTC	CATSRRERGGDNEQFF
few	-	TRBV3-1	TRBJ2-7	TGTGCCAGCAGCCAGGGTCCGGACTACGAGCAGTACTTC	CASSQGPDYEQYF
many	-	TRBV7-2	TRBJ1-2	TGTGCCAGCAGCTTAGTGGAGGGCACCTATGGCTACACCTTC	CASSLVEGTYGYTF
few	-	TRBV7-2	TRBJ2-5	TGTGCCAGCAGTCTTGGGGGCGTCGTCGCAGAGACCCAGTACTTC	CASSLGGVVAETQYF
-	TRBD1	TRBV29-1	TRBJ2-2	TGCAGCGTTGAAGGGACAGGGGGCACCAACACCGGGGAGCTGTTTTTT	CSVEGTGGTNTGELFF
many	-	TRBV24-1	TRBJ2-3	TGTGCCACCAAAGGCCTAGGACCGGGAGCAGATACGCAGTATTTT	CATKGLGPGADTQYF
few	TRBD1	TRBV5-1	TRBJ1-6	TGCGCCAGCAGCTCCGCGACAGGGGGATCGACACCCCTCCACTTT	CASSSATGGSTPLHF
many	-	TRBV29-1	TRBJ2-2	TGCAGCGCCGGCGGAGGAGAGGCCACCGGGGAGCTGTTTTTT	CSAGGGEATGELFF
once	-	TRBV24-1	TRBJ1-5	TGTGCCACCAGTGACAACAATCAGCCCCAGCATTTT	CATSDNNQPQHF
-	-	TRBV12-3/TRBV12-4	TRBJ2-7	TGTGCCAGCAGTTTTGGCAAACCGAGCTCCTACGAGCAGTACTTC	CASSFGKPSSYEQYF
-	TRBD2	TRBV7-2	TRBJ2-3	TGTGCCAGCAGCTCCGGACTAGCGGGGGCAGATACGCAGTATTTT	CASSSGLAGADTQYF